This TCR beta chain is from a study of blood T cell repertoires in COVID-19. The data were produced by immunoSEQ multiplex PCR, yet TCRdb's version contains in-frame clones alone and is incomplete. The table lists around 200,000 clones, 70% to 90% of them singletons. In germline, CDR1 is MNHEY, CDR2 SVGAGI. Trimming took 8 bases from V and 4 from J; bases not matched to a gene: 11. This CDR3 spans 15 amino acids. The chain links TRBV6-5 to TRBJ2-3, with 8 nucleotides matching TRBD1. This receptor was obtained from a man between 35 and 55 years old with active or convalescent COVID-19. The specimen was peripheral blood. The CDR3 coding sequence is TGTGCCAGCCGGACCCAGGGGGCGCGACCAGATACGCAGTATTTT. Amino acids: CASRTQGARPDTQYF.